Each of the 9 T cell receptor beta chains below was sequenced from the same sample in a study of blood T cell repertoires in COVID-19. The method was immunoSEQ multiplex PCR; TCRdb's version includes in-frame clones alone and lacks a portion of them. The sample records 120,000 to 150,000 clones, approximately 88% being singletons. The source material was PBMCs or T cells enriched from blood (not recorded which). The receptors were sampled from a man aged 35 to 55 with acute COVID-19.

The CDR3 DNA is TGTGCCAGCAGCTTAGACAGGGACTCCTACGAGCAGTACTTC. Residues: CASSLDRDSYEQYF. The V and J genes are TRBV11-2 and TRBJ2-7, with D possibly TRBD1 on 5 matching bases. Deletions cut 0 bases from V and 0 bases from J, with 6 bases between. Germline V CDR1 and CDR2: SGHAT, FQNNGV. There are 14 residues in the CDR3. The complete variable domain, with remaining parts taken from reference TRBV11-2 and TRBJ2-7, reads EAGVAQSPRYKIIEKRQSVAFWCNPISGHATLYWYQQILGQGPKLLIQFQNNGVVDDSQLPKDRFSAERLKGVDSTLKIQPAKLEDSAVYLCASSLDRDSYEQYFGPGTRLTVT.

The genes are TRBV2 and TRBJ1-2; a weak D match, TRBD1 (6 bases). The CDR3 runs to 14 residues. Germline lookup yields CDR1 SNHLY and CDR2 FYNNEI. Trimming cost V 2 bases and J 6 bases, with 13 bases left between them. The CDR3 reads CASSETRGPDGYTF. The CDR3, as DNA: TGTGCCAGCAGTGAAACCAGGGGTCCGGATGGCTACACCTTC.

This chain links TRBV28 with TRBJ1-3; 7 bases match TRBD1. This CDR3 is built from 16 residues. J gave up 0 bases and V 5 bases, and 7 bases lay outside the gene matches. The germline V gene encodes CDR1 MDHEN and CDR2 SYDVKM. The CDR3 bases are TGTGCCAGCAGTCCACCGGACAGGATCTCTGGAAACACCATATATTTT. As protein: CASSPPDRISGNTIYF.

The V and J genes are TRBV30 and TRBJ1-2, with D unclear. The germline CDR1 and CDR2 sequences are GTSNPN and SVGIG (reference sequence). V was shortened by 0 bases and J by 4 bases, with 9 bases between the two germline ends. The CDR3 totals 13 residues. The CDR3 region has the DNA TGTGCCTGGAGTGTACTCGGGGTCTATGGCTACACCTTC. Protein sequence: CAWSVLGVYGYTF.

The chain has TRBV7-2 and TRBJ2-2; no definite D call. Looked up from germline, CDR1 is SGHTA and CDR2 is FQGNSA. The V end was cut by 0 bases, the J end by 7 bases, with 9 bases between. This CDR3 spans 14 amino acids. CDR3 sequence (DNA): TGTGCCAGCAGCTTAGCGACTGAGGACGGGGAGCTGTTTTTT. It encodes CASSLATEDGELFF.

This chain uses TRBV5-1 with TRBJ2-2, with D possibly TRBD1 on 5 matching bases. This CDR3 has 15 residues. The V end was cut by 6 bases, the J end by 2 bases, with 14 bases between. Germline V gives CDR1 SGHRS, CDR2 YFSETQ. The CDR3 loop is CASNPRGQNTGELFF. CDR3 nucleotides: TGCGCCAGCAACCCGCGCGGACAAAACACCGGGGAGCTGTTTTTT.

The chain is built from TRBV25-1 and TRBJ2-3; tentative D call: TRBD1 (6 bases). The germline V gene encodes CDR1 MGHDK and CDR2 SYGVNS. The V end was cut by 4 bases, the J end by 2 bases, with 16 bases between. CDR3 length equals 16 residues. The CDR3 DNA sequence: TGTGCCAGCAGTGTTTTTCAGGGGTCCTACACAGATACGCAGTATTTT. As protein: CASSVFQGSYTDTQYF.

The rearrangement joins TRBV19 to TRBJ1-1; D perhaps matches TRBD1 (5 bases). Trimming removed 7 bases from V and 1 base from J, with 13 bases in between. CDR3 length: 14 residues. Germline V gene lookup returns CDR1 LNHDA and CDR2 SQIVND (reference sequence). The CDR3 DNA follows: TGTGCCAGTAAGGTGGGGCGGAGGAACACTGAAGCTTTCTTT. Protein sequence: CASKVGRRNTEAFF.

The V and J genes are TRBV7-9 and TRBJ1-1; 8 positions agree with TRBD1. This CDR3 region has 16 residues. Germline V gene data show CDR1 as SEHNR and CDR2 as FQNEAQ (reference sequence). The V and J ends lost 10 bases and 6 bases, in that order; junction bases with no gene match: 19. The CDR3 region is CAIRGQGASTVSEAFF. The CDR3 DNA follows: TGTGCCATCCGGGGCCAGGGGGCCTCTACAGTCTCTGAAGCTTTCTTT.